This T cell receptor beta chain appears in the sequencing data of a study of identical twins. Findings of the study overall: Abundant beta clonotypes from cord blood bore fewer insertions; memory repertoires lacked this pattern.

On this clonotype: Antigen unknown.

MiXCR was run by TCRdb on the 5' RACE reads, yielding one entry per CDR3 protein. The sample has roughly 750,000 distinct CDR3 sequences, 21% seen once. CDR3 length: 16 amino acids. Germline V gene data show CDR1 as LNHDA and CDR2 as SQIVND (reference sequence). Trimming took 4 bases from V and 3 from J, leaving 19 bases between them. The same data also went into a second study, on T cells expressing NK-cell markers. That report notes: The authors sequenced eight donors, of whom seven were HCMV-seropositive and one was seronegative. Alpha-beta TCR T cells were the sole sorting target in several experiments, owing to an anti-gamma-delta TCR antibody. In several donors, these clonotypes also led the CD3+CD56-NKG2C+ fraction.

The receptor was isolated from a young woman in good health. The J gene is TRBJ2-7, the V gene TRBV19; possibly TRBD2 for D (5 bases). The sample was PBMCs. This CDR3 reads CASSTLGAQGYYEQYF. DNA for the CDR3: TGTGCCAGTAGTACTTTGGGAGCTCAAGGCTACTACGAGCAGTACTTC.